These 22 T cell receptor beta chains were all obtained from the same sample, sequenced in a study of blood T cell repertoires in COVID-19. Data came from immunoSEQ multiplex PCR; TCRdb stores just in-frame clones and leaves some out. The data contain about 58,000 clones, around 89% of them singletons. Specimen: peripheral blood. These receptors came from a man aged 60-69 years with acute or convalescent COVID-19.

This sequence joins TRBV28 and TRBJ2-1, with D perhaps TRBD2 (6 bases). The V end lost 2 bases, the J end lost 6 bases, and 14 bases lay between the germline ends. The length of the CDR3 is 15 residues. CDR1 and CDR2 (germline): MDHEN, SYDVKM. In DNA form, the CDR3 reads TGTGCCAGCAGTTTAACCGGGAGCGCCCCCAATGAGCAGTTCTTC. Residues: CASSLTGSAPNEQFF.

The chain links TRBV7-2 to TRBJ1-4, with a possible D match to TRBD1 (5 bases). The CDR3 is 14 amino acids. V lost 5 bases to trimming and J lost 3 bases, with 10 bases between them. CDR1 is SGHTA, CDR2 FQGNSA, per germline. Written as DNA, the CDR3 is TGTGCCAGCAGCCCAGGGTCTCCTAATGAAAAACTGTTTTTT. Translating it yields CASSPGSPNEKLFF.

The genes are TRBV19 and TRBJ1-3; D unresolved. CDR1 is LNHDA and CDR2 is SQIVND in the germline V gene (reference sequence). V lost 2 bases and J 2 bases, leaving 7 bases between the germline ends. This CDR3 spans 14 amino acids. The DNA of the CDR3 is TGTGCCAGTAGTATAATTGGAGCTGGAAACACCATATATTTT. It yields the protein CASSIIGAGNTIYF.

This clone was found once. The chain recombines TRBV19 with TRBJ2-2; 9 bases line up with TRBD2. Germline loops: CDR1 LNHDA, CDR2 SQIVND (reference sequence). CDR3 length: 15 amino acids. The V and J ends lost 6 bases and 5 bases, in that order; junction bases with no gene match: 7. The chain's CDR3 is CASRTSGEGTGELFF. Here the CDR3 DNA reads TGTGCCAGTAGGACTAGCGGAGAGGGAACCGGGGAGCTGTTTTTT.

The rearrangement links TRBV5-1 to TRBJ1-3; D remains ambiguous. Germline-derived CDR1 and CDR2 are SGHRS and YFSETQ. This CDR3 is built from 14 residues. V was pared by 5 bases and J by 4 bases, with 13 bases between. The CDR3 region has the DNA TGCGCCAGCAGGGTTGGCACAGCAGGAAACACCATATATTTT. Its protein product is CASRVGTAGNTIYF. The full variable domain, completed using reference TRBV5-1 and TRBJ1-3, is KAGVTQTPRYLIKTRGQQVTLSCSPISGHRSVSWYQQTPGQGLQFLFEYFSETQRNKGNFPGRFSGRQFSNSRSEMNVSTLELGDSALYLCASRVGTAGNTIYFGEGSWLTVV.

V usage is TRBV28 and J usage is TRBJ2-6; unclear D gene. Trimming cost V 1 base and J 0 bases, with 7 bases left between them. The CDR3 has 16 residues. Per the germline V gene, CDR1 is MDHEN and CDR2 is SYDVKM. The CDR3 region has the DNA TGTGCCAGCAGTTTATCGGGTAGCTCTGGGGCCAACGTCCTGACTTTC. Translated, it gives CASSLSGSSGANVLTF.

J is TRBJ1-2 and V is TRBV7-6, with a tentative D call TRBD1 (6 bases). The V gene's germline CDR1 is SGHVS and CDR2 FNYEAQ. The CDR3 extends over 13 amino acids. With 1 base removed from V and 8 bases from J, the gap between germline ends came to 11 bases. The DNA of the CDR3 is TGTGCCAGCAGCTTAGTACAGGGCGGAGGCTACACCTTC. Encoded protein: CASSLVQGGGYTF.

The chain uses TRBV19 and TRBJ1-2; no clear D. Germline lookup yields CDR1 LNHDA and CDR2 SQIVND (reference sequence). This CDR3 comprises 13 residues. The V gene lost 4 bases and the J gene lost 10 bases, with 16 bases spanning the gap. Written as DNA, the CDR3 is TGTGCCAGTAGTACTCCCGGGAGAACCACCTACACCTTC. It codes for CASSTPGRTTYTF.

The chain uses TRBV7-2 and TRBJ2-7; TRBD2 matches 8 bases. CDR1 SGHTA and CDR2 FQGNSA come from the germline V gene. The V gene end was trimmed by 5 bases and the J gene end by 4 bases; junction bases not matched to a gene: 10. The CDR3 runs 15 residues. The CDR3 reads CASSLGPRGEYEQYF. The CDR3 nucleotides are TGTGCCAGCAGCCTAGGACCGCGGGGGGAATACGAGCAGTACTTC.

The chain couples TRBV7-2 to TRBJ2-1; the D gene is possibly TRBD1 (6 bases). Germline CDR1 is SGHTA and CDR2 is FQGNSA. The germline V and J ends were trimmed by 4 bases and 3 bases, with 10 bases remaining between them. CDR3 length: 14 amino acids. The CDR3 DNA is TGTGCCAGCAGCTCGGGACACATCTACAATGAGCAGTTCTTC. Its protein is CASSSGHIYNEQFF.

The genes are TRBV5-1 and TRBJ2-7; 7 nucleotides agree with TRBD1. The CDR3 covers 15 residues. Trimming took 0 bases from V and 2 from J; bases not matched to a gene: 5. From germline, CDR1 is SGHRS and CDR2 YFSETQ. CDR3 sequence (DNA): TGCGCCAGCAGCTTGGGCCCGGGACAGCCCTACGAGCAGTACTTC. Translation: CASSLGPGQPYEQYF.

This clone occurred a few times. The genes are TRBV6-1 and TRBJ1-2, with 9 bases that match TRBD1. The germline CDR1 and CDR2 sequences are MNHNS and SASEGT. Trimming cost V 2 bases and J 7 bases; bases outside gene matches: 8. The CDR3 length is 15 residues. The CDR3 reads CASSETGTGWGGYTF. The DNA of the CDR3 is TGTGCCAGCAGTGAAACCGGGACAGGGTGGGGTGGCTACACCTTC.

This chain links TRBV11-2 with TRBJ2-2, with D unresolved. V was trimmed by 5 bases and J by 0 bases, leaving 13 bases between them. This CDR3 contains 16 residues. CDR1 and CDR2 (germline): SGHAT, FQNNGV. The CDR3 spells CASSGGAVANTGELFF. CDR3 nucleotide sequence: TGTGCCAGCAGCGGCGGCGCAGTCGCGAACACCGGGGAGCTGTTTTTT.

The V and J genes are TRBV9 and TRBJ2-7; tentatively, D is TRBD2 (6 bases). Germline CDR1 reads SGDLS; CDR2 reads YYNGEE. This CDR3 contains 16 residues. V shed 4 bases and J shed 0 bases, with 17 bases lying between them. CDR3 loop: CASSPRLARNSYEQYF. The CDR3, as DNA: TGTGCCAGCAGCCCCCGTCTAGCGCGAAACTCCTACGAGCAGTACTTC.

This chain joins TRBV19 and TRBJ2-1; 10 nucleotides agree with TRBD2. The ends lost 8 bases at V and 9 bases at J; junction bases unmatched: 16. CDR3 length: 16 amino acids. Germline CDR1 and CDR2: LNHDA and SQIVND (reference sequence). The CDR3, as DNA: TGTGCCAGTGGGAGGAGGGAAGCGGGAGGGAGGGGTGAGCAGTTCTTC. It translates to CASGRREAGGRGEQFF. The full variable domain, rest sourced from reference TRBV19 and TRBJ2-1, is DGGITQSPKYLFRKEGQNVTLSCEQNLNHDAMYWYRQDPGQGLRLIYYSQIVNDFQKGDIAEGYSVSREKKESFPLTVTSAQKNPTAFYLCASGRREAGGRGEQFFGPGTRLTVL.

Here the CDR3 reads CASSEDHSNQPQHF. DNA of the CDR3: TGTGCCAGCAGTGAAGATCATAGCAATCAGCCCCAGCATTTT. The chain recombines TRBV6-1 with TRBJ1-5; D ambiguous. V was shortened by 1 base and J by 0 bases, with 4 bases between the two germline ends. Germline loops: CDR1 MNHNS, CDR2 SASEGT. This CDR3 is 14 amino acids long.

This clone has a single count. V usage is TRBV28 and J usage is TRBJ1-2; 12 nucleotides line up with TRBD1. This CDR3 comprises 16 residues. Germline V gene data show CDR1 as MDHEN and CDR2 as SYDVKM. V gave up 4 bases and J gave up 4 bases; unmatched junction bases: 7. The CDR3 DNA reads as TGTGCCAGCAGTTCTTCCGGGACAGGGGGCTTCTATGGCTACACCTTC. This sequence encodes CASSSSGTGGFYGYTF.

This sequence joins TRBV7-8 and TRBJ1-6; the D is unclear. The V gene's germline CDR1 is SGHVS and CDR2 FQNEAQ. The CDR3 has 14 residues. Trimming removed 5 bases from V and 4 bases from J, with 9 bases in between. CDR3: CASSPEFYNSPLHF. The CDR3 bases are TGTGCCAGCAGCCCGGAGTTTTATAATTCACCCCTCCACTTT.

CDR3: CASSTPREYEQYF. The DNA of the CDR3 is TGTGCCAGCAGCACCCCCCGGGAGTACGAGCAGTACTTC. The V and J genes are TRBV11-2 and TRBJ2-7, with D possibly matching TRBD2 (6 bases). The V end lost 5 bases, the J end lost 4 bases, and 12 bases lay between the germline ends. Germline V gene sequence: CDR1 SGHAT, CDR2 FQNNGV. The CDR3 spans 13 residues. Drawing the rest from reference TRBV11-2 and TRBJ2-7, the complete variable domain is EAGVAQSPRYKIIEKRQSVAFWCNPISGHATLYWYQQILGQGPKLLIQFQNNGVVDDSQLPKDRFSAERLKGVDSTLKIQPAKLEDSAVYLCASSTPREYEQYFGPGTRLTVT.

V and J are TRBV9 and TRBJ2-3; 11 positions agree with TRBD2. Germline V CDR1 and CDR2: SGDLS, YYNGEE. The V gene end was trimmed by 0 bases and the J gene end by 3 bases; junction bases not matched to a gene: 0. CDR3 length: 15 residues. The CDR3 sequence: CASSVGLAGTDTQYF. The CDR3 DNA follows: TGTGCCAGCAGCGTAGGACTAGCGGGGACAGATACGCAGTATTTT.

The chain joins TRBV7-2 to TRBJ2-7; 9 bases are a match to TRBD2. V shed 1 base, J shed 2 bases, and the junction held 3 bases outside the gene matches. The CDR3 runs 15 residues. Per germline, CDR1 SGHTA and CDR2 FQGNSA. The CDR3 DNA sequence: TGTGCCAGCAGCTTAGGGGCTAGCGGGGCCTACGAGCAGTACTTC. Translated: CASSLGASGAYEQYF.

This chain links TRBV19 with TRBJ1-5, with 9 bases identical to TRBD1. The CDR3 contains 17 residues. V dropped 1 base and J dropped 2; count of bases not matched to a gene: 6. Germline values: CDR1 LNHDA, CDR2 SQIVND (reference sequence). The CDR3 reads CASSIAGQGLGNQPQHF. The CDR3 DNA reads TGTGCCAGTAGTATAGCCGGACAGGGGTTGGGCAATCAGCCCCAGCATTTT. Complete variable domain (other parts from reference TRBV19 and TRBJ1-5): DGGITQSPKYLFRKEGQNVTLSCEQNLNHDAMYWYRQDPGQGLRLIYYSQIVNDFQKGDIAEGYSVSREKKESFPLTVTSAQKNPTAFYLCASSIAGQGLGNQPQHFGDGTRLSIL.